The present entry profiles one T cell receptor (beta chain) with its context. Its antigen is not known. Amplification used 60 Vbeta primers and 13 Jbeta primers. Repertoires were generated with immunoSEQ multiplex PCR, while TCRdb's copy carries only in-frame clones and drops some. This table lists about 160,000 clones. These data originate in a study of cytomegalovirus exposure and HLA in healthy donors. Notes on the study in general: Sequencing depth across donors, presence/absence analyses assumed, was roughly uniform. TCR beta sequences reportedly predicted most subjects' HLA-A and HLA-B alleles accurately. Immune exposure data for these donors was limited to CMV serostatus. When analyzed later, a missense DCLRE1C variant was found to be linked to TCR beta V- and J-gene trimming.

Germline V gene lookup returns CDR1 SNHLY and CDR2 FYNNEI. CDR3 length: 13 residues. V lost 5 bases to trimming and J lost 11 bases; unmatched junction nucleotides: 9. Sequencing was done on a sample of PBMCs. The sequence derives from a man aged 25-40 years in good health and CMV-seronegative. This chain joins TRBV2 and TRBJ1-1, with TRBD1 matching 9 bases. CDR3: CASSIQGARGAFF. DNA of the CDR3: TGTGCCAGCAGTATACAGGGGGCTCGTGGGGCTTTCTTT.